These 28 T cell receptor beta chains originate from one sample sequenced in a study of cytomegalovirus exposure and HLA in healthy donors. Researchers ran the PCR with 60 Vbeta and 13 Jbeta primers. The protocol was immunoSEQ multiplex PCR, while the TCRdb copy is restricted to in-frame clones and leaves out a portion. Among fewer than 200,000 clones listed, approximately 76% were seen once. The material sequenced was PBMCs. The source is a man aged 60 to 75 in good health and CMV-seronegative.

The rearrangement links TRBV11-2 to TRBJ2-1, with a possible D match to TRBD2 (5 bases). Germline V gene sequence: CDR1 SGHAT, CDR2 FQNNGV. Between the trimmed V and J ends, which lost 1 base and 6 bases, there was a span of 16 bases. The CDR3 runs 16 residues. The CDR3 sequence: CASSLGGGRVVNEQFF. Here the CDR3 DNA reads TGTGCCAGCAGCTTAGGAGGCGGGCGGGTGGTCAATGAGCAGTTCTTC.

V gene TRBV7-6 combines with J gene TRBJ1-4; 8 nucleotides match TRBD1. V lost 5 bases, J lost 5 bases, and 4 bases stayed unmatched. From germline, CDR1 is SGHVS and CDR2 FNYEAQ. CDR3 length equals 14 residues. The CDR3 nucleotides read TGTGCCAGCAGCCTCAGGGGGCTAAATGAAAAACTGTTTTTT. Translating gives CASSLRGLNEKLFF.

The table lists this clone with a few counts. For the CDR3, the DNA is TGTGCCAGCAGCTGGCGAGGGAGGGGAGAGACCCAGTACTTC. Protein: CASSWRGRGETQYF. The chain is built from TRBV14 and TRBJ2-5, with TRBD2 matching over 7 bases. Germline trimming cut 5 bases from V and 4 bases from J; bases unmatched to any gene: 7. This CDR3 region has 14 residues. Germline V gene data show CDR1 as SGHDN and CDR2 as FVKESK.

The chain has TRBV29-1 and TRBJ1-4; possibly TRBD1 for D (6 bases). V was trimmed by 7 bases and J by 0 bases, leaving 12 bases between them. The length of the CDR3 is 14 residues. Germline V gene sequence: CDR1 SQVTM, CDR2 ANQGSEA. This CDR3 reads CSAGRQATNEKLFF. The DNA of the CDR3 is TGCAGCGCCGGACGACAGGCAACTAATGAAAAACTGTTTTTT.

The chain employs TRBV6-5 and TRBJ1-2; TRBD1 might be the D (5 bases). V shed 2 bases and J shed 3 bases, with 7 bases lying between them. Germline loops: CDR1 MNHEY, CDR2 SVGAGI. This CDR3 comprises 13 residues. CDR3 protein: CASSYQGDYGYTF. The CDR3 nucleotides read TGTGCCAGCAGTTACCAGGGCGACTATGGCTACACCTTC.

As for this clone: Other DNA sequences in the same sample also yield this CDR3. J is TRBJ1-2 and V is TRBV7-2; D remains ambiguous. The V end was cut by 1 base, the J end by 8 bases, with 8 bases between. The germline CDR1 and CDR2 sequences are SGHTA and FQGNSA. The CDR3 extends over 12 amino acids. CDR3 nucleotide sequence: TGTGCCAGCAGCTTAGACGGTTACGGCTACACCTTC. Its translation: CASSLDGYGYTF.

The chain carries TRBV5-1 and TRBJ2-5, with TRBD1 identical over 9 bases. The DNA end lines up better with TRBJ2-7; the J call may be wrong. Germline CDR1 reads SGHRS; CDR2 reads YFSETQ. CDR3 size: 12 residues. CDR3 bases: TGCGCCAGCAGCAGGGACAGGGCCGAGCAGTACTTC. As protein: CASSRDRAEQYF.

The chain recombines TRBV29-1 with TRBJ1-5, with unresolved D. The V and J ends lost 4 bases and 4 bases respectively, with 8 bases between them. This CDR3 spans 12 amino acids. The V gene's germline CDR1 is SQVTM and CDR2 ANQGSEA. The CDR3 nucleotides read TGCAGCGTTGTAGTAGCGAATCAGCCCCAGCATTTT. Translated: CSVVVANQPQHF.

The V and J genes are TRBV28 and TRBJ2-7; 7 nucleotides match TRBD1. This CDR3 has 16 residues. Looked up from germline, CDR1 is MDHEN and CDR2 is SYDVKM. Trimming at V came to 5 bases and at J to 5 bases, leaving 15 bases not matched to a gene. CDR3 coding DNA: TGTGCCAGCAGTAGAAGAAAAAATTACAGGGGTCACGAGCAGTACTTC. Translating it yields CASSRRKNYRGHEQYF. Full variable domain (missing parts from reference TRBV28 and TRBJ2-7): DVKVTQSSRYLVKRTGEKVFLECVQDMDHENMFWYRQDPGLGLRLIYFSYDVKMKEKGDIPEGYSVSREKKERFSLILESASTNQTSMYLCASSRRKNYRGHEQYFGPGTRLTVT.

A single count supports this clone. The chain employs TRBV5-1 and TRBJ2-5; TRBD1 matches 9 bases. The CDR3 consists of 15 residues. V was clipped by 2 bases and J by 5 bases; unmatched bases: 7. CDR1 and CDR2 (germline): SGHRS, YFSETQ. CDR3 sequence: CASSLSGTGTETQYF. The CDR3 DNA is TGCGCCAGCAGCTTATCCGGGACAGGGACTGAGACCCAGTACTTC.

V gene TRBV5-1 combines with J gene TRBJ1-1; perhaps TRBD1 as D (6 bases). Trimming removed 4 bases from V and 1 base from J, with 14 bases in between. Germline CDR1 reads SGHRS; CDR2 reads YFSETQ. This CDR3 contains 15 residues. CDR3 sequence: CASSPQGEANTEAFF. The DNA of the CDR3 is TGCGCCAGCAGCCCACAGGGAGAAGCGAACACTGAAGCTTTCTTT.

J is TRBJ2-5 and V is TRBV19; tentatively, D is TRBD1 (6 bases). Germline CDR1 and CDR2: LNHDA and SQIVND (reference sequence). V shed 6 bases and J shed 2 bases, with 19 bases lying between them. The CDR3 is 16 amino acids. The CDR3 reads CASSISWDTRQETQYF. In DNA, the CDR3 is TGTGCCAGTAGCATCAGTTGGGACACTAGACAAGAGACCCAGTACTTC.

This chain uses TRBV5-4 with TRBJ1-1; D is uncertain. Trimming shortened V by 2 bases and J by 2 bases, and 10 bases separated the two germline ends. Germline values: CDR1 SGHNT, CDR2 YYREEE (reference sequence). This CDR3 is 14 amino acids long. The CDR3 sequence is CASSLLGRNTEAFF. The DNA of the CDR3 is TGTGCCAGCAGCTTACTAGGTAGAAACACTGAAGCTTTCTTT.

The chain links TRBV27 to TRBJ2-3; 7 nucleotides line up with TRBD2. CDR3 length: 14 residues. Looked up from germline, CDR1 is MNHEY and CDR2 is SMNVEV (reference sequence). V trimming: 6 bases; J trimming: 0 bases; junction bases outside the gene matches: 3. The CDR3 loop reads CASRVSGSTDTQYF. The CDR3 DNA sequence: TGTGCCAGCAGGGTTAGCGGGAGCACAGATACGCAGTATTTT.

This chain joins TRBV28 and TRBJ2-7; possible D gene TRBD2, 6 bases. The V gene lost 1 base and the J gene lost 2 bases, with 15 bases spanning the gap. CDR3 size: 16 residues. CDR1 and CDR2 (germline): MDHEN, SYDVKM. The CDR3 bases are TGTGCCAGCAGTTTATTTTGGGGGGTAAATCCCTACGAGCAGTACTTC. Protein: CASSLFWGVNPYEQYF. Looking up the rest from reference TRBV28 and TRBJ2-7 gives the full variable domain: DVKVTQSSRYLVKRTGEKVFLECVQDMDHENMFWYRQDPGLGLRLIYFSYDVKMKEKGDIPEGYSVSREKKERFSLILESASTNQTSMYLCASSLFWGVNPYEQYFGPGTRLTVT.

V is TRBV7-9 and J is TRBJ2-3, with 10 bases fitting TRBD2. Germline V gives CDR1 SEHNR, CDR2 FQNEAQ (reference sequence). V was clipped by 1 base and J by 5 bases; unmatched bases: 6. The CDR3 sequence is 16 residues long. Here the CDR3 reads CASSLGAGGPLDTQYF. CDR3 in DNA: TGTGCCAGCAGCTTAGGAGCGGGAGGGCCATTAGATACGCAGTATTTT.

The J gene is TRBJ2-7, the V gene TRBV5-1; D might be TRBD1 (6 bases). In germline, CDR1 is SGHRS, CDR2 YFSETQ. This CDR3 spans 15 amino acids. V was cut by 0 bases and J by 2 bases, with 12 bases left in between. CDR3 sequence reads: CASSLAPGQTYEQYF. The DNA for the CDR3 is TGCGCCAGCAGCTTGGCCCCCGGACAGACCTACGAGCAGTACTTC.

This clone was seen just once. The chain couples TRBV7-2 to TRBJ2-1, with 12 nucleotides matching TRBD2. Unmatched junction bases numbered 8, after V lost 1 base and J lost 7 bases. The germline gives CDR1 SGHTA, CDR2 FQGNSA. The CDR3 consists of 17 residues. CDR3 in DNA: TGTGCCAGCAGCTTAGATCTAGCGGGGGGGGGTAGAAATGAGCAGTTCTTC. Its translation: CASSLDLAGGGRNEQFF.

The chain has TRBV28 and TRBJ1-2, with D perhaps TRBD1 (5 bases). V was cut by 6 bases and J by 0 bases, with 14 bases left in between. The CDR3 covers 15 residues. Germline V lookup: CDR1 MDHEN, CDR2 SYDVKM. CDR3 bases: TGTGCCAGCAGGGAGACAGTGGTCGCTAACTATGGCTACACCTTC. Its protein is CASRETVVANYGYTF.

The J gene is TRBJ2-2, the V gene TRBV18, with D tentatively TRBD2 (6 bases). Trimming removed 2 bases at V and 1 base at J, with 8 bases between. This CDR3 comprises 15 residues. Germline V gives CDR1 KGHSH, CDR2 LQKENI. The CDR3 loop is CASSPNSGNTGELFF. DNA for the CDR3: TGTGCCAGCTCACCAAATAGCGGGAACACCGGGGAGCTGTTTTTT.

As regards this clone: Germline and junction disagree at one end, which may indicate a read error. The chain recombines TRBV7-9 with TRBJ2-1; TRBD2 agrees at 15 bases. The CDR3 totals 15 residues. Germline V gives CDR1 SEHNR, CDR2 FQNEAQ (reference sequence). The CDR3 DNA sequence: TGTTCCAGCGGCGGACTAGCGGGGGGGTACAATGAGCAGTTCTTC. Its translation is CSSGGLAGGYNEQFF. Filled out from reference TRBV7-9 and TRBJ2-1, the complete variable domain reads DTGVSQNPRHKITKRGQNVTFRCDPISEHNRLYWYRQTLGQGPEFLTYFQNEAQLEKSRLLSDRFSAERPKGSFSTLEIQRTEQGDSAMYLCSSGGLAGGYNEQFFGPGTRLTVL.

This clone was seen a single time. The chain uses TRBV18 and TRBJ1-5; a possible D gene is TRBD1 (5 bases). The CDR3 is 14 amino acids. Germline-derived CDR1 and CDR2 are KGHSH and LQKENI. The V end lost 3 bases, the J end lost 4 bases, and 10 bases lay between the germline ends. The CDR3 sequence is CASSPQKGNQPQHF. In DNA form, the CDR3 reads TGTGCCAGCTCACCCCAGAAGGGGAATCAGCCCCAGCATTTT.

V usage is TRBV7-2 and J usage is TRBJ2-5; D perhaps matches TRBD2 (7 bases). Germline V lookup: CDR1 SGHTA, CDR2 FQGNSA. This CDR3 region has 16 residues. The V end lost 5 bases, the J end lost 2 bases, and 18 bases lay between the germline ends. Here the CDR3 DNA reads TGTGCCAGCAGCCAAAGGGGGGGCGCAGGACAAGAGACCCAGTACTTC. It is translated as CASSQRGGAGQETQYF.

The CDR3 spells CASSFILAPTDTQYF. The CDR3 bases are TGTGCCAGCAGCTTTATCCTAGCGCCCACAGATACGCAGTATTTT. This sequence joins TRBV5-6 and TRBJ2-3, with a weak D call TRBD2 (6 bases). Trimming cost V 2 bases and J 2 bases, with 12 bases left between them. The CDR3 runs 15 residues. The germline V gene has CDR1 SGHDT and CDR2 YYEEEE. Combining the CDR3 with reference TRBV5-6 and TRBJ2-3 gives the whole variable domain DAGVTQSPTHLIKTRGQQVTLRCSPKSGHDTVSWYQQALGQGPQFIFQYYEEEERQRGNFPDRFSGHQFPNYSSELNVNALLLGDSALYLCASSFILAPTDTQYFGPGTRLTVL.

This rearrangement joins TRBV28 to TRBJ2-5; TRBD1 matches 10 bases. The CDR3 is 14 residues long. J was trimmed by 12 bases and V by 6 bases; bases with no gene match: 13. Germline lookup yields CDR1 MDHEN and CDR2 SYDVKM. DNA of the CDR3: TGTGCCAGCAGCCGTCCGGGACAGGGGCCTGGGAAGTACTTC. Translated: CASSRPGQGPGKYF. Full variable domain (missing parts from reference TRBV28 and TRBJ2-5): DVKVTQSSRYLVKRTGEKVFLECVQDMDHENMFWYRQDPGLGLRLIYFSYDVKMKEKGDIPEGYSVSREKKERFSLILESASTNQTSMYLCASSRPGQGPGKYFGPGTRLLVL.

The chain links TRBV5-3 to TRBJ2-3; 9 nucleotides match TRBD2. TRBV5-3 is labeled an ORF, and its function is uncertain. V shed 0 bases and J 2 bases; nucleotides not matched to a gene: 10. The CDR3 covers 18 residues. This CDR3 is CARSLAILGTSLTDTQYF. CDR3 sequence (DNA): TGTGCCAGAAGCTTGGCTATTCTCGGGACTAGCCTCACAGATACGCAGTATTTT.

The rearrangement uses TRBV5-4 and TRBJ2-2, with D unclear. The V end was cut by 4 bases, the J end by 8 bases, with 18 bases between. The CDR3 consists of 15 residues. Germline values: CDR1 SGHNT, CDR2 YYREEE (reference sequence). The CDR3 protein is CASSHKIKERGELFF. CDR3 coding DNA: TGTGCCAGCAGCCACAAAATAAAAGAACGAGGGGAGCTGTTTTTT.

This clone has just a few counts. The chain employs TRBV19 and TRBJ2-5; TRBD1 agrees at 10 bases. With V trimmed by 5 bases and J by 3 bases, 6 bases remained unmatched. Germline assignment: CDR1 LNHDA and CDR2 SQIVND (reference sequence). This CDR3 is 15 amino acids long. The CDR3 sequence is CASSRQGALEETQYF. As DNA, the CDR3 is TGTGCCAGTAGTCGACAGGGGGCGCTGGAAGAGACCCAGTACTTC.